The table lists the clone carrying this T cell receptor (beta chain) with a few counts. Its antigen is not known. Sequenced with the Oncomine TCR Beta short-read assay was DNA taken from cultured CD4+ T cells. TCRdb used MiXCR to reprocess the PCR reads, holding one entry per CDR3 protein. The sample lists more than 12,000 distinct CDR3 sequences; under 50% were seen once. These data originate in a study of vaccination and CD4 T cells after COVID-19. Study background: Post-vaccine sampling followed dose two by a median 72 days (range 14 to 241).

The V gene lost 2 bases and the J gene lost 0 bases, with 14 bases spanning the gap. Germline V gene sequence: CDR1 KGHSH, CDR2 LQKENI. This CDR3 region has 17 residues. Study observations and caveats: Median SARS-CoV-2-reactive clonotype numbers rose nonsignificantly, about 20 to 38.

As for treatment: roughly nine-day PBMC culture with coronavirus spike peptide pools or control peptides (ViraFEST assay). Source material: CD4+ T cells from blood, cultured in vitro. The sequence derives from a human donor who had recovered from COVID-19. The chain couples TRBV18 to TRBJ1-5; TRBD1 might be the D (5 bases). CDR3 region: CASSPGGADPSNQPQHF. The CDR3 nucleotides read TGTGCCAGCTCACCAGGCGGGGCCGACCCTAGCAATCAGCCCCAGCATTTT.